Below, 15 T cell receptor beta chains from the same sample are listed, as sequenced in a study of T cell responses to AZD1222 COVID-19 vaccine. Repertoires were generated with immunoSEQ multiplex PCR, while TCRdb's copy carries only in-frame clones and drops some. The repertoire holds more than 100,000 clones, roughly 88% seen once, with 7.5% to 8% in the top ten. The sequencing here drew on peripheral blood, taken on day 0 of AZD1222 vaccination. The receptor source for this set is an adult in good health.

The chain carries TRBV16 and TRBJ1-2; D not resolved. Trimming pared 0 bases from V and 0 bases from J, leaving 17 bases between. Looked up from germline, CDR1 is KGHSY and CDR2 is FQNENV. The CDR3 has 18 amino acids. DNA for the CDR3: TGTGCCAGCAGCCAATCGAAGGGCAGCAGAGGGACTAACTATGGCTACACCTTC. Residues: CASSQSKGSRGTNYGYTF.

The genes are TRBV21-1 and TRBJ2-7; TRBD2 is the table's D call, not checked against the DNA. TRBV21-1 corresponds to a pseudogene. There are 15 residues in the CDR3. The CDR3 loop is CASSKGGRATYEQYF. The CDR3 nucleotides are TGTGCCAGCAGCAAAGGCGGGAGGGCCACCTACGAGCAGTACTTC.

The J gene is TRBJ2-5, the V gene TRBV6-1; 8 bases map to TRBD1. The CDR3 has 17 amino acids. After removal of 4 bases from V and 5 bases from J, the junction contained 15 bases not matched to a gene. CDR1 is MNHNS and CDR2 is SASEGT in the germline V gene. The CDR3 region has the DNA TGTGCCAGCAGTGGAACCGGGACAGGTTTACTCCCGGAGACCCAGTACTTC. Amino acid sequence: CASSGTGTGLLPETQYF.

This chain links TRBV5-6 with TRBJ1-2; TRBD1 matches 7 bases. The CDR3 consists of 13 residues. CDR1 and CDR2 (germline): SGHDT, YYEEEE. V was pared by 4 bases and J by 4 bases, with 4 bases of the junction left unmatched. As DNA, the CDR3 is TGTGCCAGCAGCGACAGGGCCAGCTATGGCTACACCTTC. Amino acid sequence: CASSDRASYGYTF.

The gene calls are TRBV3-1 (or the pseudogene TRBV3-2) and TRBJ2-2, with 7 bases identical to TRBD2. CDR3 length: 16 amino acids. V gave up 1 base and J gave up 1 base; unmatched junction bases: 3. CDR1 is LGHDT, CDR2 YNNKEL, per germline (reference sequence). The CDR3 reads CASSQGPSGNTGELFF. The CDR3 nucleotides read TGTGCCAGCAGCCAAGGGCCTAGCGGGAACACCGGGGAGCTGTTTTTT.

CDR3 sequence reads: CASRAVGGDSNNEQFF. The CDR3 nucleotides are TGTGCCAGCAGAGCCGTCGGGGGAGACAGTAACAATGAGCAGTTCTTC. This rearrangement joins TRBV21-1 to TRBJ2-1; TRBD2 is the table's D call and was not checked against the DNA. TRBV21-1 counts as a pseudogene. This CDR3 is built from 16 residues.

The chain uses TRBV3-1 (or the pseudogene TRBV3-2) and TRBJ2-7; D not resolved. The CDR3 loop spans 13 amino acids. Per the germline V gene, CDR1 is LGHDT and CDR2 is YNNKEL (reference sequence). Trimming removed 3 bases at V and 6 bases at J, with 12 bases between. The CDR3 sequence is CASSQGSGVEQYF. CDR3 in DNA: TGTGCCAGCAGCCAGGGGTCGGGCGTCGAGCAGTACTTC.

This clone appeared a few times. The chain employs TRBV28 and TRBJ1-5; TRBD1 agrees at 9 bases. The CDR3 runs to 16 residues. Germline V gene sequence: CDR1 MDHEN, CDR2 SYDVKM. V lost 4 bases, J lost 3 bases, and 7 bases stayed unmatched. CDR3 sequence: CASSSFWTGVNQPQHF. CDR3 DNA sequence: TGTGCCAGCAGTTCCTTCTGGACAGGGGTCAATCAGCCCCAGCATTTT.

J is TRBJ1-1 and V is TRBV9; 9 nucleotides align to TRBD1. The CDR3 length is 14 residues. Trimming removed 0 bases from V and 7 bases from J; junction bases left unmatched: 4. The germline gives CDR1 SGDLS, CDR2 YYNGEE. The chain's CDR3 is CASSVAPDRGEAFF. For the CDR3, the DNA is TGTGCCAGCAGCGTAGCCCCGGACAGGGGTGAAGCTTTCTTT. Drawing the rest from reference TRBV9 and TRBJ1-1, the complete variable domain is DSGVTQTPKHLITATGQRVTLRCSPRSGDLSVYWYQQSLDQGLQFLIQYYNGEERAKGNILERFSAQQFPDLHSELNLSSLELGDSALYFCASSVAPDRGEAFFGQGTRLTVV.

V usage is TRBV29-1 and J usage is TRBJ2-1; the D gene is possibly TRBD2 (5 bases). Trimming shortened V by 6 bases and J by 2 bases, and 23 bases separated the two germline ends. The CDR3 is made up of 17 amino acids. Germline values: CDR1 SQVTM, CDR2 ANQGSEA. CDR3 region: CSVMPPTRRVTYNEQFF. Here the CDR3 DNA reads TGCAGCGTCATGCCCCCGACCCGGCGGGTCACCTACAATGAGCAGTTCTTC.

This rearrangement joins TRBV29-1 to TRBJ2-7; no definite D call. The V gene's germline CDR1 is SQVTM and CDR2 ANQGSEA. V was shortened by 0 bases and J by 5 bases, with 5 bases between the two germline ends. The length of the CDR3 is 11 residues. The CDR3, as DNA: TGCAGCGTTGAAGAGTTCAACGAGCAGTACTTC. Translated, it gives CSVEEFNEQYF.

This chain links TRBV21-1 with TRBJ1-5. TRBV21-1 constitutes a pseudogene. The CDR3 length is 15 residues. CDR3 loop: CASSKGGEGNQPQHF. The CDR3 bases are TGTGCCAGCAGCAAAGGCGGGGAAGGCAATCAGCCCCAGCATTTT.

This clone was seen a single time. V and J are TRBV18 and TRBJ2-1; D remains ambiguous. Germline values: CDR1 KGHSH, CDR2 LQKENI. Trimming stripped 4 bases from V and 8 bases from J, with 15 bases between. CDR3 length: 14 amino acids. CDR3 in amino acids: CASSRSELIDEQFF. The CDR3 bases are TGTGCCAGCTCACGGAGTGAATTGATCGATGAGCAGTTCTTC.

The V call is TRBV2, the J call TRBJ2-3; no clear D gene. This CDR3 is 14 amino acids long. The V gene's germline CDR1 is SNHLY and CDR2 FYNNEI. Trimming shortened V by 6 bases and J by 4 bases, and 14 bases separated the two germline ends. Here the CDR3 reads CASSVGATPDTQYF. As DNA, the CDR3 is TGTGCCAGCAGCGTGGGCGCTACCCCAGATACGCAGTATTTT.

There are a few counts of this clone. The chain couples TRBV5-4 to TRBJ1-6, with TRBD1 matching over 7 bases. Germline V gives CDR1 SGHNT, CDR2 YYREEE (reference sequence). The CDR3 covers 16 residues. The trim removed 4 bases at V and 0 bases at J, leaving 4 bases unmatched. The CDR3 DNA reads TGTGCCAGCAGCCAGGGACAGAGCTCCTATAATTCACCCCTCCACTTT. This encodes CASSQGQSSYNSPLHF. The full variable domain, completed using reference TRBV5-4 and TRBJ1-6, is ETGVTQSPTHLIKTRGQQVTLRCSSQSGHNTVSWYQQALGQGPQFIFQYYREEENGRGNFPPRFSGLQFPNYSSELNVNALELDDSALYLCASSQGQSSYNSPLHFGNGTRLTVT.